This paragraph reports one TCR beta chain. A J-beta primer mix and a sample-barcoded 5' primer were used in a second PCR of about 6 to 12 cycles. One entry per CDR3 protein results from TCRdb running MiXCR on the 5' RACE reads. The sample contains about 780,000 distinct CDR3 sequences, more than 35% of which appear only once. The data belong to a study of blood T cells in healthy people across ages. Germline CDR1 MNHNY, CDR2 SVGAGI (reference sequence). This CDR3 is 16 amino acids long. V lost 0 bases and J lost 1, with 13 bases in between. This rearrangement joins TRBV6-6 to TRBJ2-7; D not resolved. This clonotype was sampled from an elderly man in good health. Sequenced material: blood. CDR3 sequence reads: CASSYSRPLGSYEQYF. Here the CDR3 DNA reads TGTGCCAGCAGTTACTCGCGGCCCTTAGGGTCCTACGAGCAGTACTTC.